The 18 T cell receptor beta chains listed next were all sequenced from one sample in a study of blood T cell repertoires in COVID-19. Measured with immunoSEQ multiplex PCR; TCRdb has only the in-frame clones, and not every one. Here the sample spans 150,000 to 200,000 clones, 84% being singletons. Sequenced: PBMCs or T cells enriched from blood (not recorded which). Receptors were obtained from a woman aged 25-40 years who had been exposed to COVID-19.

The chain is built from TRBV30 and TRBJ2-7; 10 nucleotides align to TRBD1. The CDR3 has 13 residues. CDR1 is GTSNPN and CDR2 is SVGIG in the germline V gene (reference sequence). The V gene end was trimmed by 4 bases and the J gene end by 9 bases; junction bases not matched to a gene: 9. The CDR3 nucleotides read TGTGCCTGGAAGGGGACAGGGGAAAAAGGGCAGTACTTC. It is translated as CAWKGTGEKGQYF. The full variable domain, its missing parts supplied by reference TRBV30 and TRBJ2-7, is SQTIHQWPATLVQPVGSPLSLECTVEGTSNPNLYWYRQAAGRGLQLLFYSVGIGQISSEVPQNLSASRPQDRQFILSSKKLLLSDSGFYLCAWKGTGEKGQYFGPGTRLTVT.

This chain joins TRBV9 and TRBJ2-1; D may be TRBD2 (5 bases). CDR1 is SGDLS, CDR2 YYNGEE, per germline. V gave up 4 bases and J gave up 0 bases, with 14 bases separating them. The CDR3 covers 16 residues. The CDR3 DNA sequence: TGTGCCAGCAGCTTCAGGACTTCCCGCTCCTACAATGAGCAGTTCTTC. Translating gives CASSFRTSRSYNEQFF.

The chain recombines TRBV18 with TRBJ2-5, with 8 bases matching TRBD1. V was pared by 3 bases and J by 2 bases, with 5 bases of the junction left unmatched. The CDR3 extends over 15 amino acids. Germline lookup yields CDR1 KGHSH and CDR2 LQKENI. The CDR3: CASSPTGGYQETQYF. The CDR3 coding sequence is TGTGCCAGCTCACCCACAGGGGGTTATCAAGAGACCCAGTACTTC.

The rearrangement joins TRBV13 to TRBJ1-6; D not resolved. This CDR3 is built from 14 residues. From germline, CDR1 is PRHDT and CDR2 FYEKMQ (reference sequence). Trimming cost V 8 bases and J 1 base, with 9 bases left between them. The CDR3 nucleotides are TGTGCCAGCGTAGGGAGTTCCTATAATTCACCCCTCCACTTT. Amino acid sequence: CASVGSSYNSPLHF.

This clone was recorded once. The V and J genes are TRBV4-3 and TRBJ2-7; 10 nucleotides align to TRBD2. The CDR3 loop spans 15 amino acids. The germline V gene has CDR1 LGHNA and CDR2 YSLEER. After removal of 5 bases from V and 4 bases from J, the junction contained 8 bases not matched to a gene. DNA for the CDR3: TGCGCCAGCAGCTATCAGCGGGGGGGCGATTACGAGCAGTACTTC. The encoded protein is CASSYQRGGDYEQYF.

The rearrangement links TRBV9 to TRBJ2-3, with 8 bases fitting TRBD1. The V gene end was trimmed by 3 bases and the J gene end by 4 bases; junction bases not matched to a gene: 7. This CDR3 spans 15 amino acids. Per germline, CDR1 SGDLS and CDR2 YYNGEE. CDR3 bases: TGTGCCAGCAGCGGGCGGACAGGGACCGCAGATACGCAGTATTTT. This codes for CASSGRTGTADTQYF. The entire variable domain, with the rest obtained from reference TRBV9 and TRBJ2-3, is as follows: DSGVTQTPKHLITATGQRVTLRCSPRSGDLSVYWYQQSLDQGLQFLIQYYNGEERAKGNILERFSAQQFPDLHSELNLSSLELGDSALYFCASSGRTGTADTQYFGPGTRLTVL.

The chain joins TRBV7-8 to TRBJ2-3; D is perhaps TRBD2 (7 bases). Deletions cut 1 base from V and 0 bases from J, with 11 bases between. The CDR3 runs 16 residues. CDR1 SGHVS and CDR2 FQNEAQ come from the germline V gene. CDR3 DNA sequence: TGTGCCAGCAGCTTAGAGGCGGGGGCAAGCACAGATACGCAGTATTTT. Translation gives CASSLEAGASTDTQYF.

This sequence joins TRBV7-2 and TRBJ1-1, with 10 bases fitting TRBD1. The CDR3 length is 15 residues. The V segment lost 4 bases and the J segment 1 base; nucleotides outside the gene matches: 3. The germline gives CDR1 SGHTA, CDR2 FQGNSA. CDR3 sequence reads: CASSSRDRGNTEAFF. CDR3 nucleotides: TGTGCCAGCAGCTCAAGGGACAGGGGGAACACTGAAGCTTTCTTT.

The chain's CDR3 is CASSPPGTLGTEAFF. CDR3 DNA sequence: TGCGCCAGCAGCCCCCCCGGGACTCTGGGCACTGAAGCTTTCTTT. The chain links TRBV5-1 to TRBJ1-1; TRBD1 is a possible D gene (5 bases). This CDR3 has 15 residues. The ends were cut back, 4 bases at V and 4 bases at J, with 17 bases in the middle. CDR1 is SGHRS, CDR2 YFSETQ, per germline.

The chain uses TRBV5-4 and TRBJ1-5; D perhaps matches TRBD1 (6 bases). The V end was cut by 3 bases, the J end by 4 bases, with 11 bases between. This CDR3 has 14 amino acids. Germline CDR1 SGHNT, CDR2 YYREEE (reference sequence). CDR3 DNA sequence: TGTGCCAGCAGCTCGGACAGTCCGAATCAGCCCCAGCATTTT. Translating gives CASSSDSPNQPQHF.

The genes are TRBV9 and TRBJ2-3, with a tentative D call TRBD2 (6 bases). Trimming removed 3 bases at V and 1 base at J, with 15 bases between. This CDR3 has 16 amino acids. Per the germline V gene, CDR1 is SGDLS and CDR2 is YYNGEE. The CDR3 DNA follows: TGTGCCAGCAGCGAGACGGGGGATATTCGCACAGATACGCAGTATTTT. Translation: CASSETGDIRTDTQYF. The complete variable domain, with remaining parts taken from reference TRBV9 and TRBJ2-3, reads DSGVTQTPKHLITATGQRVTLRCSPRSGDLSVYWYQQSLDQGLQFLIQYYNGEERAKGNILERFSAQQFPDLHSELNLSSLELGDSALYFCASSETGDIRTDTQYFGPGTRLTVL.

The rearrangement links TRBV24-1 to TRBJ2-3; TRBD2 aligns across 7 bases. Germline V CDR1 and CDR2: KGHDR, SFDVKD. Trimming cost V 7 bases and J 6 bases; bases outside gene matches: 6. The CDR3 spans 13 residues. Here the CDR3 DNA reads TGTGCCACCAGGGCTAGCGGAGAGGATACGCAGTATTTT. This translates into CATRASGEDTQYF.

V gene TRBV12-3 or TRBV12-4 combines with J gene TRBJ2-4; D is uncertain. V dropped 7 bases and J dropped 1 base, with 8 bases sitting between them. The CDR3 extends over 13 amino acids. The CDR3: CASIDGAKNIQYF. CDR3 DNA: TGTGCCAGCATAGACGGGGCCAAAAACATTCAGTACTTC.

The chain combines TRBV23-1 with TRBJ1-6; D unresolved. TRBV23-1 is sorted into the ORF group, with uncertain function. The length of the CDR3 is 15 residues. The V end was cut by 3 bases, the J end by 2 bases, with 8 bases between. This chain's CDR3 is CASSQNGAYNSPLHF. The CDR3 DNA reads as TGCGCCAGCAGTCAGAACGGGGCCTATAATTCACCCCTCCACTTT.

Note on this clone: Other DNA sequences in the same sample also yield this CDR3. The chain couples TRBV4-1 to TRBJ1-2, with TRBD1 as a possible D gene (6 bases). Trimming took off 2 bases at V and 5 bases at J, with 9 bases between the two ends. The CDR3 totals 13 residues. Looked up from germline, CDR1 is MGHRA and CDR2 is YSYEKL. This chain's CDR3 is CASSQPGDYGYTF. CDR3 nucleotide sequence: TGCGCCAGCAGCCAACCAGGGGATTATGGCTACACCTTC.

The table lists this clone with a count of one. V and J are TRBV10-3 and TRBJ1-1; D may be TRBD1 (6 bases). Germline values: CDR1 ENHRY, CDR2 SYGVKD. The CDR3 covers 15 residues. Trimming removed 8 bases at V and 1 base at J, with 17 bases between. As DNA, the CDR3 is TGTGCCATCTCAAAGGGAGGGACACAGAACACTGAAGCTTTCTTT. Encoded protein: CAISKGGTQNTEAFF.

This rearrangement joins TRBV29-1 to TRBJ1-2, with 7 bases aligning to TRBD1. This CDR3 comprises 14 residues. The V gene's germline CDR1 is SQVTM and CDR2 ANQGSEA. Trimming cost V 3 bases and J 5 bases; bases outside gene matches: 9. CDR3 sequence: CSVDQTGERYGYTF. The CDR3 DNA reads TGCAGCGTTGACCAAACAGGGGAAAGATATGGCTACACCTTC.

Here the CDR3 reads CASSLGQLNTEAFF. The CDR3 DNA reads TGTGCCAGCAGCCTCGGACAGCTGAACACTGAAGCTTTCTTT. This sequence joins TRBV3-1 (or the pseudogene TRBV3-2) and TRBJ1-1; TRBD1 might be the D (6 bases). Per germline, CDR1 LGHDT and CDR2 YNNKEL (reference sequence). The CDR3 is 14 residues long. The germline V and J ends were trimmed by 4 bases and 0 bases, with 9 bases remaining between them.